The sequence of this T cell receptor beta chain was determined in a study of T cell repertoires in cytomegalovirus infection. A single record per CDR3 protein comes from TCRdb applying MiXCR to the reads. This table has 86,000 or so distinct CDR3 sequences, around 25% appearing once. On this clonotype: The antigen is unknown.

Germline loops: CDR1 SGHDT, CDR2 YYEEEE. The CDR3 has 16 residues. The J segment lost 1 base and the V segment lost 4 bases, leaving 7 bases of the junction unmatched. Sequences were derived from CD8+ T cells from cultured PBMCs, sampled from culture after CMV antigen stimulation. The chain joins TRBV5-6 to TRBJ2-3; 9 bases are a match to TRBD1. The sequence was obtained from a human donor in good health (CMV status not recorded). Some clones in this sample may be carry-over from other donors' samples. The CDR3 DNA sequence: TGTGCCAGCAGCCCAGGCCGGGACAGGGGCACAGATACGCAGTATTTT. As protein: CASSPGRDRGTDTQYF. Complete variable domain (other parts from reference TRBV5-6 and TRBJ2-3): DAGVTQSPTHLIKTRGQQVTLRCSPKSGHDTVSWYQQALGQGPQFIFQYYEEEERQRGNFPDRFSGHQFPNYSSELNVNALLLGDSALYLCASSPGRDRGTDTQYFGPGTRLTVL.